One T cell receptor beta chain is described in this entry. The entry originates in a study of blood T cell repertoires in COVID-19. There are 15 residues in the CDR3. Germline CDR1 and CDR2: SGHDT and YYEEEE. V was shortened by 1 base and J by 7 bases, with 17 bases between the two germline ends. Repertoires were generated with immunoSEQ multiplex PCR, while TCRdb's copy carries only in-frame clones and drops some. The repertoire holds under 250,000 clones, with roughly 80% as singletons. The sequence was obtained from a woman between 55 and 75 years old with acute or convalescent COVID-19. This chain joins TRBV5-6 and TRBJ1-1; D not resolved. Source material: peripheral blood. The CDR3 reads CASSLLPGSEVEAFF. The CDR3 DNA reads TGTGCCAGCAGCTTGTTGCCGGGATCGGAGGTTGAAGCTTTCTTT.